The next 23 T cell receptor beta chains were all read from a single sample in a study of blood T cell repertoires in COVID-19. TCRdb's table, derived via immunoSEQ multiplex PCR, lists solely in-frame clones and lacks some. Seen here are about 55,000 clones, almost 85% observed once, and the top ten hold more than 13%. Specimen: peripheral blood. These receptors were taken from a human donor in a cohort sampled during active COVID-19.

In its sample, this clone was seen a few times. The chain employs TRBV15 and TRBJ1-2, with 11 bases that match TRBD1. The CDR3 is made up of 14 amino acids. Trimming at V came to 3 bases and at J to 10 bases, leaving 7 bases not matched to a gene. Germline V lookup: CDR1 LNHNV, CDR2 YYDKDF (reference sequence). This chain's CDR3 is CATSSLGQGGTYTF. The DNA for the CDR3 is TGTGCCACCAGCAGTCTGGGACAGGGGGGCACCTACACCTTC.

This chain joins TRBV7-8 and TRBJ1-5; D is possibly TRBD1 (5 bases). V was shortened by 5 bases and J by 6 bases, with 8 bases between the two germline ends. The CDR3 length is 12 residues. Germline CDR1 reads SGHVS; CDR2 reads FQNEAQ. This chain's CDR3 is CASSAQGQPQHF. The CDR3, as DNA: TGTGCCAGCAGCGCCCAGGGTCAGCCCCAGCATTTT.

The gene calls are TRBV4-2 and TRBJ2-1; 9 bases are a match to TRBD2. Per the germline V gene, CDR1 is LGHNA and CDR2 is YNFKEQ. This CDR3 region has 17 residues. Losses at the gene ends were 1 base for V and 7 bases for J; bases not matched to a gene: 11. Here the CDR3 reads CASSQAKGGRDNNEQFF. The CDR3 DNA sequence: TGTGCCAGCAGCCAAGCGAAAGGCGGGAGGGACAATAATGAGCAGTTCTTC.

The chain recombines TRBV7-8 with TRBJ2-7; TRBD2 agrees at 8 bases. The CDR3 has 16 residues. The J segment lost 3 bases and the V segment lost 7 bases, leaving 14 bases of the junction unmatched. The germline CDR1 and CDR2 sequences are SGHVS and FQNEAQ. CDR3 region: CASTPFVAGTIYEQYF. CDR3 nucleotides: TGTGCCAGCACCCCCTTCGTAGCGGGAACAATCTACGAGCAGTACTTC.

This clone was detected ten times or more. DNA of the CDR3: TGCGCCAGCAGCGTGGGACAGAATAATTCACCCCTCCACTTT. Protein product: CASSVGQNNSPLHF. This rearrangement joins TRBV4-3 to TRBJ1-6, with 7 bases aligning to TRBD1. Germline V gives CDR1 LGHNA, CDR2 YSLEER. The V gene end was trimmed by 5 bases and the J gene end by 5 bases; junction bases not matched to a gene: 3. There are 14 residues in the CDR3.

The chain joins TRBV6-6 to TRBJ1-2, with D perhaps TRBD1 (5 bases). Trimming took off 8 bases at V and 4 bases at J, with 20 bases between the two ends. The CDR3 consists of 15 residues. Per the germline V gene, CDR1 is MNHNY and CDR2 is SVGAGI (reference sequence). CDR3 in DNA: TGTGCCAGCGGTACCCAGGGCGTCGTCTTCTATGGCTACACCTTC. Its protein product is CASGTQGVVFYGYTF.

This chain links TRBV4-1 with TRBJ1-5; D gene uncertain. Between the trimmed V and J ends, which lost 4 bases and 5 bases, there was a span of 18 bases. CDR1 and CDR2 from the germline V gene are MGHRA and YSYEKL. The CDR3 contains 16 residues. This chain's CDR3 is CASSRDPGGSDQPQHF. Written as DNA, the CDR3 is TGCGCCAGCAGCCGAGACCCAGGAGGGTCTGATCAGCCCCAGCATTTT.

The CDR3 protein is CASTTGRNEQYF. DNA of the CDR3: TGTGCCAGTACGACAGGGAGAAACGAGCAGTACTTC. This sequence joins TRBV28 and TRBJ2-7; 7 nucleotides match TRBD1. CDR1 is MDHEN and CDR2 is SYDVKM in the germline V gene. CDR3 size: 12 residues. V trimming: 9 bases; J trimming: 5 bases; junction bases outside the gene matches: 7.

This clone was counted between two and nine times. V usage is TRBV6-5 and J usage is TRBJ2-5; maybe TRBD2 (5 bases). CDR1 and CDR2 from the germline V gene are MNHEY and SVGAGI. V was pared by 6 bases and J by 1 base, with 12 bases between. The CDR3 sequence is 14 residues long. In DNA, the CDR3 is TGTGCCAGCAGGAGCGGAGGTGGCCAAGAGACCCAGTACTTC. Its protein product is CASRSGGGQETQYF.

Notes on this clone: A read error may produce the germline difference seen at one junction end. The chain carries TRBV2 and TRBJ2-1; D gene uncertain. The CDR3 covers 11 residues. CDR1 and CDR2 from the germline V gene are SNHLY and FYNNEI. The CDR3 nucleotides read TGTGCCAGCAGTGAAGTTGGGCAATCGCTCTTC. Translation gives CASSEVGQSLF.

The chain couples TRBV5-1 to TRBJ2-7; 11 nucleotides line up with TRBD2. This CDR3 contains 17 residues. In germline, CDR1 is SGHRS, CDR2 YFSETQ. The V and J ends lost 0 bases and 0 bases, in that order; junction bases with no gene match: 5. The CDR3 region has the DNA TGCGCCAGCAGCTTGGTACTAGCGGGGGCCAGCTCCTACGAGCAGTACTTC. It encodes CASSLVLAGASSYEQYF.

The chain couples TRBV7-9 to TRBJ1-1; 8 bases align to TRBD1. Germline V gene sequence: CDR1 SEHNR, CDR2 FQNEAQ (reference sequence). The CDR3 has 14 residues. J gave up 4 bases and V 1 base, and 2 bases lay outside the gene matches. The CDR3 reads CASSLGDRPTEAFF. DNA for the CDR3: TGTGCCAGCAGCTTAGGGGACAGGCCCACTGAAGCTTTCTTT.

This rearrangement joins TRBV28 to TRBJ2-1, with D possibly TRBD1 on 5 matching bases. V was cut by 10 bases and J by 8 bases, with 24 bases left in between. CDR3 length: 15 residues. Germline loops: CDR1 MDHEN, CDR2 SYDVKM. CDR3 coding DNA: TGTGCCACCTCCTTGGGGCTAGGGATTAGATATGAGCAGTTCTTC. Amino acid sequence: CATSLGLGIRYEQFF. The entire variable domain, with the rest obtained from reference TRBV28 and TRBJ2-1, is as follows: DVKVTQSSRYLVKRTGEKVFLECVQDMDHENMFWYRQDPGLGLRLIYFSYDVKMKEKGDIPEGYSVSREKKERFSLILESASTNQTSMYLCATSLGLGIRYEQFFGPGTRLTVL.

This chain links TRBV7-2 with TRBJ1-2, with 9 bases fitting TRBD1. With 3 bases clipped from V and 1 base from J, the junction kept 9 bases outside the gene matches. This CDR3 spans 17 amino acids. Germline CDR1 SGHTA, CDR2 FQGNSA. As DNA, the CDR3 is TGTGCCAGCAGCTTTTGGGACAGGGAAAAGGTTAACTATGGCTACACCTTC. It translates to CASSFWDREKVNYGYTF.

The CDR3 sequence: CASSDRDRTYEQYF. For the CDR3, the DNA is TGTGCCAGCAGCGACCGGGACAGAACATACGAGCAGTACTTC. The chain couples TRBV3-1 (or the pseudogene TRBV3-2) to TRBJ2-7, with 7 bases that match TRBD1. The CDR3 has 14 amino acids. Germline V gene lookup returns CDR1 LGHDT and CDR2 YNNKEL (reference sequence). V trimming: 5 bases; J trimming: 4 bases; junction bases outside the gene matches: 8.

There are a few counts of this clone. The V call is TRBV5-1, the J call TRBJ1-2, with 8 bases fitting TRBD1. This CDR3 spans 14 amino acids. V dropped 4 bases and J dropped 7; count of bases not matched to a gene: 9. Germline V gives CDR1 SGHRS, CDR2 YFSETQ. DNA of the CDR3: TGCGCCAGCAGCCTCGCACAGGGGGGTGTTGGCTACACCTTC. Protein: CASSLAQGGVGYTF. Combining the CDR3 with reference TRBV5-1 and TRBJ1-2 gives the whole variable domain KAGVTQTPRYLIKTRGQQVTLSCSPISGHRSVSWYQQTPGQGLQFLFEYFSETQRNKGNFPGRFSGRQFSNSRSEMNVSTLELGDSALYLCASSLAQGGVGYTFGSGTRLTVV.

The chain has TRBV19 and TRBJ2-7; 12 bases match TRBD2. CDR1 and CDR2 (germline): LNHDA, SQIVND (reference sequence). The J segment lost 6 bases and the V segment lost 1 base, leaving 4 bases of the junction unmatched. The CDR3 covers 15 residues. For the CDR3, the DNA is TGTGCCAGTAGTATAGCCGGACTAGCGGGACCCGAGCAGTACTTC. Translated, it gives CASSIAGLAGPEQYF.

In this sample, this clone turned up once. The J gene is TRBJ2-1, the V gene TRBV11-1; D is unresolved. V was pared by 3 bases and J by 5 bases, with 11 bases between. The CDR3 covers 14 residues. CDR1 and CDR2 from the germline V gene are SGHAT and FQDESV (reference sequence). The CDR3 DNA follows: TGTGCCAGCAGCTTGTCTACTACTCACAATGAGCAGTTCTTC. This codes for CASSLSTTHNEQFF.

V gene TRBV2 combines with J gene TRBJ1-6; 9 bases match TRBD1. With 8 bases clipped from V and 9 bases from J, the junction kept 17 bases outside the gene matches. The CDR3 is 17 residues long. Per germline, CDR1 SNHLY and CDR2 FYNNEI. The CDR3 DNA reads as TGTGCCAGCTCGCTAACTCCGGGACAGGGTTTTGGTTCACCCCTCCACTTT. Translating it yields CASSLTPGQGFGSPLHF.

The rearrangement joins TRBV6-6 to TRBJ1-1, with a possible D match to TRBD1 (6 bases). The CDR3 contains 14 residues. The V gene's germline CDR1 is MNHNY and CDR2 SVGAGI (reference sequence). Deletions cut 5 bases from V and 4 bases from J, with 14 bases between. The CDR3 bases are TGTGCCAGCAGTGCCCTCTACAGGGTCACTGAAGCTTTCTTT. The encoded protein is CASSALYRVTEAFF.

The genes are TRBV11-2 and TRBJ2-5; TRBD2 might be the D (7 bases). Germline CDR1 SGHAT, CDR2 FQNNGV. The CDR3 extends over 17 amino acids. V lost 5 bases and J lost 4, with 23 bases in between. CDR3 sequence reads: CASSQWLKGGVGETQYF. DNA of the CDR3: TGTGCCAGCAGCCAATGGCTTAAGGGGGGGGTGGGAGAGACCCAGTACTTC.

This chain joins TRBV5-1 and TRBJ2-3; 8 positions agree with TRBD1. The V gene end was trimmed by 2 bases and the J gene end by 2 bases; junction bases not matched to a gene: 4. Germline V gene data show CDR1 as SGHRS and CDR2 as YFSETQ. The CDR3 sequence is 15 residues long. CDR3 loop: CASSFRGQDTDTQYF. The CDR3 region has the DNA TGCGCCAGCAGCTTCAGGGGACAGGACACAGATACGCAGTATTTT.

The chain has TRBV27 and TRBJ1-6; no clear D. The CDR3 is made up of 16 amino acids. Germline assignment: CDR1 MNHEY and CDR2 SMNVEV (reference sequence). Deletions cut 3 bases from V and 4 bases from J, with 13 bases between. In nucleotides, the CDR3 is TGTGCCAGCAGTTTTACGACAACCCCTTATAATTCACCCCTCCACTTT. It codes for CASSFTTTPYNSPLHF.